This TCR beta chain stems from a study of blood T cells in healthy people across ages (dated by TCRdb to 2013 to 2016). Study-wide context: Template switching captured roughly one uniquely barcoded TCR beta cDNA molecule per two T cells in model experiments. The study measured age-related changes in TCR beta repertoire diversity using deep sequencing normalized with unique cDNA molecular identifiers. The donors were split into four age groups: young (average around 17 years), middle-aged (roughly 42), aged (62) and long-lived (roughly 86). Donors of different ages were randomly distributed across sequencing lanes to avoid experimental bias. Two additional independent replicas of 1 million unique cDNA reads from the same blood draw were analyzed for two donors (one aged 18 to 30 and one aged 80 or older).

The donors were a few dozen Caucasian individuals from Russia, aged roughly 6 to 100 years, who were systemically healthy. Each donor gave ten milliliters of peripheral blood, collected into EDTA-treated Vacutainer tubes. Ficoll-Paque density-gradient centrifugation was used to isolate PBMCs, with at least 7 million per sample. Total RNA, at least 5 micrograms per sample, was extracted from PBMCs with Trizol reagent. Naive CD45RAhigh/CD27high T cell percentages were measured by flow cytometry on a PBMC aliquot from every donor. Beyond this particular receptor, the publication reports: Compared with the aged group, more naive CD4+ T cells, fewer expanded clones and increased TCR diversity were shown by the long-lived group, suggesting age selection. Estimates of total diversity from one million sequenced T cells were regarded as lower bounds and underestimates. Because the CMV infection status of the donors was unknown, age-related changes in expanded clonotypes may potentially have been confounded. Since profiling was done on bulk unsorted PBMCs, naive and antigen-experienced compartments could not be conclusively compared. The percentage of naive T cells measured by flow cytometry correlated strongly with observed TCR beta diversity. As age increased, observed TCR beta diversity per million T cells dropped in a roughly linear way, and a significant reduction was already evident by age 40.

Worth noting for this clonotype: Its recognized antigen is unknown. Per-nucleotide qualities are absent, and no much larger clonotype sits a single base away.

Library construction relied on 5' RACE. TCRdb names Illumina HiSeq 2500 as the instrument used. A second PCR of about 6 to 11 cycles was run with a J-beta primer mix and a sample-barcoded 5' primer. A template-switch 5' adaptor carrying 12 random nucleotides introduced a unique molecular identifier onto each TCR beta cDNA molecule. Each sample yielded at least 2.5 million CDR3-containing paired-end reads. First-strand cDNA synthesis was performed from all RNA using the Mint cDNA synthesis kit, with priming by a TRBC-specific oligonucleotide. All cDNA was treated with uracil-DNA glycosylase and then went through a first 18-cycle PCR with the universal primers M1SS and BC2_uni_R. The paper's data handling went like this. For normalization, 1 million high-quality reads, each with a distinct molecular identifier, were randomly selected from each sample. Reads sharing molecular identifiers were discarded rather than binned into consensus sequences. MiTCR, set to a Q25 quality threshold and the strictest error-elimination algorithm, was used for CDR3 identification, clonotype clustering and error correction. Lower-bound total TCR beta diversity was estimated with a nonparametric unseen species model using Euler transformation. TCRdb reprocessing: public reads trimmed at Q25 with fastp, clones called with MiXCR, in-frame beta chains kept. Each record represents a unique CDR3 protein, reported with the most common genes and DNA among its rows. The V and J calls and clone size come from TCRdb's table, not from the authors' own analysis. A total of about 1.6 million distinct CDR3 sequences appear in this sample, 30% to 35% of them only once. The ten largest clones take up approximately 10% of the sample.

From a lookup of the germline V gene (reference sequence), CDR1 and CDR2 are DFQATT and SNEGSKA. The CDR3 runs 16 amino acids, cysteine and phenylalanine included. CDR3 DNA only is kept here, 48 bases in frame from base 1. Trimming removed 3 bases from V and 0 bases from J; the gene matches leave 8 bases unexplained. The sequence came from a woman under 40 in good health. The sequence joins TRBV20-1 to TRBJ2-7; TRBD2 aligns with 10 central bases. Sequenced input: blood. The nucleotides read TGCAGTGCTAGGCTAGCGGGAGTTAAGCGCTCCTACGAGCAGTACTTC. Its translation reads: CSARLAGVKRSYEQYF.